One T cell receptor beta chain is described in this entry. Method: immunoSEQ multiplex PCR; TCRdb's copy keeps in-frame clones and lacks some. Among 2 million to 3 million clones listed, over 85% were seen once. The CDR3 extends over 20 amino acids. The junction had 14 bases not matched to a gene; V was cut back by 2 bases and J by 6 bases. In germline, CDR1 is SGHTA, CDR2 FQGTGA. The data belong to a study of shared clonotypes between healthy human individuals. The sample taken for sequencing was naive CD4+ T cells from PBMCs. Sample subset: CD45RA+ positively selected. The clonotype was recovered from a man younger than 30 in good health. Some clones in this sample may be carry-over from other donors' samples. The chain is built from TRBV7-3 and TRBJ2-6; TRBD1 matches 12 bases. CDR3 bases: TGTGCCAGCAGCTTATCTAGGGACAGGGGGCCTTCCCCTCTGGCCAACGTCCTGACTTTC. Residues: CASSLSRDRGPSPLANVLTF.